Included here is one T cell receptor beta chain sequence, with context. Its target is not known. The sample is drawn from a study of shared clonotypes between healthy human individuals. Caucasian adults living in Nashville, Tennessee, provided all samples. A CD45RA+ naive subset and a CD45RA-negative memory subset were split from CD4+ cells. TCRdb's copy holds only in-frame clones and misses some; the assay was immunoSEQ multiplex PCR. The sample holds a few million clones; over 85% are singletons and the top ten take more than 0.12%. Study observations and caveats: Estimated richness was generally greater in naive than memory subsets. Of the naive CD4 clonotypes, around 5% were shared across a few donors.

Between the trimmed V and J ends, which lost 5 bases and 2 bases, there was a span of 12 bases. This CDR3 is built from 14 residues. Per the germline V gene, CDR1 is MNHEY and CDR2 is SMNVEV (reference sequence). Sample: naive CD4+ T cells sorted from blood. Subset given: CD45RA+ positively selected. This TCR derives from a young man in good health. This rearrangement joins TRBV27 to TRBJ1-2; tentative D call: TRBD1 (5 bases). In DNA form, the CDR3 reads TGTGCCAGCAGTCCAATGGACAAGAACTATGGCTACACCTTC. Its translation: CASSPMDKNYGYTF.